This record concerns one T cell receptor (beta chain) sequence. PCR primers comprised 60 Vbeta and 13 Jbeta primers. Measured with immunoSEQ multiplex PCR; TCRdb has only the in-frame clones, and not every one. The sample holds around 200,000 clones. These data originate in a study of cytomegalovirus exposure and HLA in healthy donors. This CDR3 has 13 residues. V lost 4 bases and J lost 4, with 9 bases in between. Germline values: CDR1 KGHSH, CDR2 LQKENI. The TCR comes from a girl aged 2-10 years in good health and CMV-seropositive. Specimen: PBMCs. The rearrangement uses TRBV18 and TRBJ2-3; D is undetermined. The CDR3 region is CASSLLPADTQYF. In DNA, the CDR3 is TGTGCCAGCTCACTGTTACCGGCAGATACGCAGTATTTT.